This TCR beta chain comes out of a study of blood T cell repertoires in COVID-19. Turning to the study itself: COVID-19 samples from acute and convalescent phases originated in the United States, Italy and Spain.

Under the authors' procedure: Estimated nucleated cell counts came from reference gene primer amplification. Sequencing used immunoSEQ multiplex PCR; TCRdb keeps in-frame clones, though not all of them. The V and J calls and the clone size are those of that table, but D and trimming were determined from the DNA. Among some 320,000 clones listed, roughly 90% were seen once. Trimming removed 5 bases from V and 9 bases from J; junction bases left unmatched: 9. This CDR3 is 13 amino acids long. Germline CDR1 SGHAT, CDR2 FQDESV (reference sequence). V gene TRBV11-1 combines with J gene TRBJ2-7, with TRBD1 matching over 8 bases. The sequencing input was PBMCs or T cells enriched from blood (not recorded which). The TCR originated in a woman aged 45 to 65 who had been exposed to COVID-19. As DNA, the CDR3 is TGTGCCAGCAGCGGACAGGGAGTACGAGGGCAGTACTTC. Translation gives CASSGQGVRGQYF.